These 18 T cell receptor beta chains came from one sample sequenced in a study of blood T cell repertoires in COVID-19. Data came from immunoSEQ multiplex PCR; TCRdb stores just in-frame clones and leaves some out. The sample has about 120,000 clones, 70% to 90% seen once. Material for sequencing was peripheral blood. Source of these receptors: a man in his 60s with acute or convalescent COVID-19.

This clone occurred once. This chain links TRBV11-2 with TRBJ2-4; the match to TRBD2 covers 7 bases. CDR3 length: 15 amino acids. Losses at the gene ends were 2 bases for V and 5 bases for J; bases not matched to a gene: 6. In germline, CDR1 is SGHAT, CDR2 FQNNGV. CDR3 sequence: CASSLNRAGENIQYF. Written as DNA, the CDR3 is TGTGCCAGCAGCTTAAATCGTGCGGGAGAAAACATTCAGTACTTC.

The chain employs TRBV6-2 or TRBV6-3 and TRBJ2-1, with 8 bases that match TRBD1. Germline CDR1 reads MNHEY; CDR2 reads SVGEGT. The V segment lost 4 bases and the J segment 10 bases; nucleotides outside the gene matches: 9. There are 14 residues in the CDR3. The CDR3 spells CASSSPDRVREQFF. In nucleotides, the CDR3 is TGTGCCAGCAGTTCCCCGGACAGGGTCAGGGAGCAGTTCTTC.

The chain links TRBV5-4 to TRBJ2-7, with TRBD1 matching 8 bases. The length of the CDR3 is 13 residues. Germline V gene data show CDR1 as SGHNT and CDR2 as YYREEE (reference sequence). J gave up 1 base and V 4 bases, and 1 base lay outside the gene matches. CDR3: CASSRQGSYEQYF. CDR3 in DNA: TGTGCCAGCAGCCGACAGGGGTCCTACGAGCAGTACTTC.

V is TRBV21-1 and J is TRBJ1-6; the D call of TRBD1 is as the table states it, not checked on the DNA. TRBV21-1 has pseudogene status. CDR3 size: 15 residues. CDR3 residues: CASSKGWQGNSPLHF. CDR3 DNA sequence: TGTGCCAGCAGCAAAGGATGGCAGGGGAATTCACCCCTCCACTTT.

J is TRBJ2-1 and V is TRBV19, with 9 bases that match TRBD2. The germline V gene encodes CDR1 LNHDA and CDR2 SQIVND (reference sequence). V lost 5 bases and J lost 6; bases outside the gene matches: 8. CDR3 length: 15 amino acids. CDR3 DNA: TGTGCCAGTAGTCCCCAGGCGGGGGGGTTCAATGAGCAGTTCTTC. This codes for CASSPQAGGFNEQFF. Based on the CDR3 plus reference TRBV19 and TRBJ2-1, the full variable domain is DGGITQSPKYLFRKEGQNVTLSCEQNLNHDAMYWYRQDPGQGLRLIYYSQIVNDFQKGDIAEGYSVSREKKESFPLTVTSAQKNPTAFYLCASSPQAGGFNEQFFGPGTRLTVL.

V usage is TRBV27 and J usage is TRBJ2-2; 9 bases agree with TRBD1. Looked up from germline, CDR1 is MNHEY and CDR2 is SMNVEV (reference sequence). The trim removed 3 bases at V and 2 bases at J, leaving 4 bases unmatched. CDR3 length: 16 residues. The DNA of the CDR3 is TGTGCCAGCAGTTTTATGACAGGGGGTAACACCGGGGAGCTGTTTTTT. It encodes CASSFMTGGNTGELFF.

This CDR3 reads CASSLAGDRVETQYF. CDR3 DNA sequence: TGCGCCAGCAGCTTGGCCGGGGACAGGGTAGAGACCCAGTACTTC. V gene TRBV5-1 combines with J gene TRBJ2-5; 9 positions agree with TRBD1. The CDR3 length is 15 residues. Per germline, CDR1 SGHRS and CDR2 YFSETQ. V dropped 0 bases and J dropped 4; count of bases not matched to a gene: 4.

This chain connects TRBV28 to TRBJ2-7; 9 bases map to TRBD2. The CDR3 spans 15 residues. V trimming: 4 bases; J trimming: 3 bases; junction bases outside the gene matches: 7. Germline V CDR1 and CDR2: MDHEN, SYDVKM. CDR3 DNA sequence: TGTGCCAGCAGTTCTCGACTAGCGGCACGCTACGAGCAGTACTTC. Its translation: CASSSRLAARYEQYF.

This clone was recorded only once. The V gene is TRBV7-2, the J gene TRBJ2-5; D might be TRBD1 (6 bases). Trimming removed 9 bases at V and 0 bases at J, with 11 bases between. Germline V CDR1 and CDR2: SGHTA, FQGNSA. The CDR3 sequence is 13 residues long. The CDR3 here is CASSKGDQETQYF. In nucleotides, the CDR3 is TGTGCCAGTTCGAAGGGGGACCAAGAGACCCAGTACTTC.

The chain is built from TRBV28 and TRBJ1-6; TRBD1 is a possible D gene (5 bases). The V end was cut by 4 bases, the J end by 6 bases, with 13 bases between. There are 15 residues in the CDR3. The germline V gene has CDR1 MDHEN and CDR2 SYDVKM. The CDR3 sequence: CASSSAGSGNSPLHF. As DNA, the CDR3 is TGTGCCAGCAGTTCCGCAGGGTCGGGTAATTCACCCCTCCACTTT. The variable domain in full, with the rest retrieved from reference TRBV28 and TRBJ1-6, is DVKVTQSSRYLVKRTGEKVFLECVQDMDHENMFWYRQDPGLGLRLIYFSYDVKMKEKGDIPEGYSVSREKKERFSLILESASTNQTSMYLCASSSAGSGNSPLHFGNGTRLTVT.

The chain employs TRBV6-2 or TRBV6-3 and TRBJ2-3; 16 bases are shared with TRBD2. V gave up 5 bases and J gave up 7 bases; unmatched junction bases: 9. The germline V gene has CDR1 MNHEY and CDR2 SVGEGT. There are 17 residues in the CDR3. Here the CDR3 DNA reads TGTGCCAGCAGTCCACCGGGACTAGCGGGAGGGCCGTATACGCAGTATTTT. Translating it yields CASSPPGLAGGPYTQYF.

The chain combines TRBV7-2 with TRBJ2-3, with 7 positions matching TRBD2. The CDR3 sequence is 15 residues long. Germline V gene sequence: CDR1 SGHTA, CDR2 FQGNSA. V lost 5 bases and J lost 2; bases outside the gene matches: 7. The CDR3 DNA is TGTGCCAGCAGCCTGATGGGGGGGTACACAGATACGCAGTATTTT. It codes for CASSLMGGYTDTQYF.

The CDR3 here is CASSQDPGLAGEGSDEQFF. CDR3 coding DNA: TGCGCCAGCAGCCAAGATCCAGGTCTAGCGGGAGAGGGGTCCGATGAGCAGTTCTTC. The genes are TRBV4-3 and TRBJ2-1; 10 bases fit TRBD2. CDR1 LGHNA and CDR2 YSLEER come from the germline V gene. This CDR3 has 19 residues. J was trimmed by 8 bases and V by 0 bases; bases with no gene match: 16.

This clone was counted a single time. This rearrangement joins TRBV24-1 to TRBJ1-5; D call uncertain. From germline, CDR1 is KGHDR and CDR2 SFDVKD. The V and J ends lost 5 bases and 0 bases respectively, with 4 bases between them. The CDR3 sequence is 13 residues long. This chain's CDR3 is CATSAFSNQPQHF. The CDR3 DNA reads as TGTGCCACCAGTGCGTTTAGCAATCAGCCCCAGCATTTT.

The rearrangement links TRBV28 to TRBJ2-7; D not certain. The V end was cut by 3 bases, the J end by 0 bases, with 6 bases between. The CDR3 has 13 residues. Germline V gives CDR1 MDHEN, CDR2 SYDVKM. The CDR3 DNA reads TGTGCCAGCAGTTTGGCAGTCTCCTACGAGCAGTACTTC. Amino acid sequence: CASSLAVSYEQYF. Variable domain in full (rest from reference TRBV28 and TRBJ2-7): DVKVTQSSRYLVKRTGEKVFLECVQDMDHENMFWYRQDPGLGLRLIYFSYDVKMKEKGDIPEGYSVSREKKERFSLILESASTNQTSMYLCASSLAVSYEQYFGPGTRLTVT.

V gene TRBV2 combines with J gene TRBJ2-1; 7 bases map to TRBD2. J gave up 0 bases and V 6 bases, and 8 bases lay outside the gene matches. This CDR3 is built from 16 residues. Germline V CDR1 and CDR2: SNHLY, FYNNEI. CDR3 sequence (DNA): TGTGCCAGCAGCGTTAGCGGGCCTTCCTCCTACAATGAGCAGTTCTTC. Translated: CASSVSGPSSYNEQFF.

The CDR3, as DNA: TGCAGCGTTGCTAGCGGGGCGGGAAACACCATATATTTT. Translated, it gives CSVASGAGNTIYF. The chain combines TRBV29-1 with TRBJ1-3; a weak D match, TRBD1 (5 bases). The CDR3 runs to 13 residues. Germline V gives CDR1 SQVTM, CDR2 ANQGSEA. Deletions cut 4 bases from V and 4 bases from J, with 11 bases between.

V gene TRBV19 combines with J gene TRBJ2-2, with 9 positions matching TRBD1. This CDR3 contains 17 residues. CDR1 and CDR2 (germline): LNHDA, SQIVND (reference sequence). The V gene end was trimmed by 7 bases and the J gene end by 4 bases; junction bases not matched to a gene: 13. CDR3 coding DNA: TGTGCCAGTACTCCGACAGGGGGGATCCCTATCACCGGGGAGCTGTTTTTT. It specifies CASTPTGGIPITGELFF.